This T cell receptor (beta chain) was sequenced for a study of shared clonotypes between healthy human individuals (dated by TCRdb to the early 2020s). With regard to the full study: The cohort comprised a couple of women and a few men aged 18 to 49 years. For each donor, CD4 naive and CD4 memory were each given three plates, CD8 naive was given two plates, and CD8 memory was given one plate. Blood TCR repertoires of four to six healthy adults were deeply sequenced to estimate repertoire size and the extent of clonotype sharing between individuals. To increase sequencing depth and limit assay-specific biases, different laboratories used diverse techniques to prepare libraries and sequence TCR repertoires. Each donor's leukapheresis produced roughly between roughly 0.85 and 9.5 billion PBMCs.

Points on this clone: Which antigen it targets is not known. It has no much larger one-base neighbor in the sample; base qualities were not kept.

CD8 naive samples were obtained by positive selection for CCR7 among CD45RO-negative cells, yielding a CD45RA+CCR7+ population from which TemRA cells were excluded. The donors were healthy, HIV-negative adults with no recently reported acute infections or vaccinations. Only Caucasian adults living in Nashville, Tennessee, USA were represented among the donors. Blood was obtained by leukapheresis, after which PBMCs were separated by Ficoll-Histopaque density gradient centrifugation and cryopreserved in liquid nitrogen vapor phase. Analytical flow cytometry was used to check the purity and quantity of every magnetically sorted T cell population. Each sorted fraction had its genomic DNA isolated and then quantified by UV absorbance on a Nanodrop 2000c. V is shortened by 4 bases, J by 3 bases, and the region joining them spans 11 bases. The CDR1 and CDR2 encoded by the germline V gene are SGDLS and YYNGEE. Counted from cysteine to phenylalanine, this CDR3 has 14 amino acids. The CDR3 DNA has 42 bases and is translated from base 1.

The investigation overall reported the following: Clonotypes shared by all four sorted-subset donors showed higher generation probabilities than non-shared clonotypes. Naive subsets generally had larger estimated clonotype richness than memory subsets. The small number of donors limited the genetic and exposure-history diversity represented. Incomplete sequencing was indicated by rarefaction of sorted-subset datasets, despite the large sequencing depth. Pairwise subsampling led to the expectation that sequencing depth would affect the degree of clonotype sharing among donors. Across a handful of donors, approximately 5% of naive CD4, roughly 3.5% of naive CD8, about 2.3% of memory CD4, and roughly 0.41% of memory CD8 clonotypes were shared. Only blood was sampled, and tissue TCR repertoires likely differ from those in blood.

Using the deep immunoSEQ assay, multiplex PCR amplified TCR CDR3 regions from genomic DNA. Genomic DNA extracted from each cell subset was distributed evenly over all wells of several immunoSEQ 96-well plates, and each plate served as one replicate. For sorted subsets, roughly 0.2 ug genomic DNA, equal to tens of thousands of T cell genomes, was loaded into each replicate PCR. Purified libraries were measured with a Qubit 3.0 fluorometer, size-checked on a Bioanalyzer 2100, and measured again with the KAPA Library Quantification kit. Every immunoSEQ 96-well plate was sequenced on a dedicated single-read 150-cycle Illumina NextSeq 550 flow cell. From the authors' description of their analysis: The immunoSEQ output contained only junctional sequences without quality scores, so filtering could not match that applied to full-length reads. To assign V/J genes and CDR3, sequences were annotated using PyIR, a Python wrapper for IgBLAST v1.9, with IMGT germline references. Reads with weak V/J assignments (E-value above 1e-6), missing CDR3, stop codons, out-of-frame junctions, or ambiguous translated residues were removed. V3J clonotypes were defined as sequences sharing an identical inferred V gene, J gene, and CDR3 amino acid sequence. Percentage overlap between repertoires was calculated by dividing the number of shared unique clonotypes by the size of the smaller repertoire. Repertoire richness was assessed with RTK rarefaction, the Chao1 estimator, and Recon v2.1 estimates of unobserved clonotypes. Generation probabilities for all TCRbeta clonotypes obtained by the gDNA method from a handful of donors were computed using OLGA. This immuneACCESS table, as held by TCRdb, lists in-frame sequences with V and J called but not all clones. Of the missing ones, under half trace to an unresolved V gene in checked studies; the others have no known cause. V and J calls plus clone size are reproduced from that table; the DNA served to infer D and trimming. The sample includes about 2,100,000 clones, with more than 85% observed a single time. 1.5% to 2% of the sample is held by the ten biggest clonotypes.

This clonotype was sampled from a man younger than 35 in good health. Some clones in this sample may be carry-over from other donors' samples. The source material was naive CD8+ T cells from PBMCs. This specimen's cell subset or site label, interpreted: CD45RA+CCR7+. The sequence joins TRBV9 to TRBJ1-5, with no D gene named confidently. The CDR3 region reads CASSYGPINQPQHF. In nucleotide form, the sequence is TGTGCCAGCAGCTACGGTCCAATCAATCAGCCCCAGCATTTT.